One sample yielded the 22 T cell receptor beta chains listed below, sequenced in a study of shared T cell receptors in the human thymus. Sequencing was performed with immunoSEQ multiplex PCR; in TCRdb, only in-frame clones are kept and a portion is missing. Of 700,000 to 750,000 clones in the sample, 80% to 90% are singletons; the top ten hold around 0.0099%. The same sample was also used in a study of human thymus T cells.

The source material was thymocytes. The receptors shown here come from a girl under two years old with a congenital heart defect.

The chain has TRBV7-2 and TRBJ1-1; possible D gene TRBD1, 6 bases. CDR1 SGHTA and CDR2 FQGNSA come from the germline V gene. The CDR3 is made up of 14 amino acids. Trimming removed 5 bases from V and 7 bases from J, with 17 bases in between. The CDR3 loop is CASSRRGQQGEAFF. In DNA form, the CDR3 reads TGTGCCAGCAGCCGCAGGGGACAACAGGGTGAAGCTTTCTTT.

The V call is TRBV7-9, the J call TRBJ2-6, with 11 positions matching TRBD1. Germline V gives CDR1 SEHNR, CDR2 FQNEAQ (reference sequence). The CDR3 length is 18 residues. Germline trimming cut 5 bases from V and 3 bases from J; bases unmatched to any gene: 9. The CDR3 DNA reads TGTGCCAGCAGCGCAAGGCGGACAGGGGGCGGTGGGGCCAACGTCCTGACTTTC. Translation: CASSARRTGGGGANVLTF.

This clone appeared a few times. The V call is TRBV11-2, the J call TRBJ2-2; no reliable D call. Germline V lookup: CDR1 SGHAT, CDR2 FQNNGV. Trimming stripped 5 bases from V and 5 bases from J, with 6 bases between. There are 12 residues in the CDR3. The CDR3 bases are TGTGCCAGCAGCCTACTGACCGGGGAGCTGTTTTTT. The encoded protein is CASSLLTGELFF.

In this sample, this clone turned up once. V is TRBV30 and J is TRBJ1-6; the match to TRBD1 covers 11 bases. V lost 0 bases to trimming and J lost 7 bases; unmatched junction nucleotides: 14. Germline CDR1 GTSNPN, CDR2 SVGIG (reference sequence). The CDR3 has 19 residues. Here the CDR3 DNA reads TGTGCCTGGAGTGTACATAGGGGGGACAGGGGGTTGTGGAATTCACCCCTCCACTTT. Amino acids: CAWSVHRGDRGLWNSPLHF.

The rearrangement joins TRBV5-1 to TRBJ2-3; TRBD1 matches 7 bases. This CDR3 contains 13 residues. The V segment lost 6 bases and the J segment 4 bases; nucleotides outside the gene matches: 5. CDR1 SGHRS and CDR2 YFSETQ come from the germline V gene. CDR3 amino acids: CASTDRPADTQYF. CDR3 nucleotides: TGCGCCAGCACGGACAGGCCCGCAGATACGCAGTATTTT. Complete variable domain (other parts from reference TRBV5-1 and TRBJ2-3): KAGVTQTPRYLIKTRGQQVTLSCSPISGHRSVSWYQQTPGQGLQFLFEYFSETQRNKGNFPGRFSGRQFSNSRSEMNVSTLELGDSALYLCASTDRPADTQYFGPGTRLTVL.

The chain employs TRBV6-1 and TRBJ1-1; D is uncertain. CDR1 is MNHNS, CDR2 SASEGT, per germline. The CDR3 runs 14 residues. Trimming removed 8 bases from V and 0 bases from J, with 13 bases in between. CDR3 protein: CASSTVSVNTEAFF. The CDR3, as DNA: TGTGCCAGCTCCACAGTGTCCGTGAACACTGAAGCTTTCTTT.

J is TRBJ1-1 and V is TRBV7-8; the match to TRBD1 covers 9 bases. The CDR3 runs 15 residues. The germline CDR1 and CDR2 sequences are SGHVS and FQNEAQ. J gave up 4 bases and V 5 bases, and 8 bases lay outside the gene matches. The CDR3 reads CASSTHRGQGTEAFF. CDR3 bases: TGTGCCAGCAGCACCCACAGGGGGCAGGGCACTGAAGCTTTCTTT.

CDR3 amino acids: CASSALRGQGGSGNTIYF. The CDR3 DNA sequence: TGTGCCAGCAGCGCTCTAAGGGGGCAGGGGGGCTCTGGAAACACCATATATTTT. The chain couples TRBV9 to TRBJ1-3; TRBD1 matches 7 bases. J gave up 0 bases and V 3 bases, and 12 bases lay outside the gene matches. This CDR3 spans 18 amino acids. Per the germline V gene, CDR1 is SGDLS and CDR2 is YYNGEE.

This chain's CDR3 is CAISEPRDSSYGYTF. CDR3 coding DNA: TGTGCCATCAGTGAGCCCCGGGACAGCTCCTATGGCTACACCTTC. This rearrangement joins TRBV10-3 to TRBJ1-2, with TRBD1 identical over 7 bases. This CDR3 has 15 residues. The junction had 7 bases not matched to a gene; V was cut back by 2 bases and J by 4 bases. Germline values: CDR1 ENHRY, CDR2 SYGVKD.

The CDR3 here is CASSYVDSLNTEAFF. The CDR3 region has the DNA TGTGCCAGCAGTTATGTGGACAGTTTGAACACTGAAGCTTTCTTT. J is TRBJ1-1 and V is TRBV6-5; D is possibly TRBD1 (6 bases). V shed 3 bases and J shed 0 bases, with 11 bases lying between them. The germline V gene encodes CDR1 MNHEY and CDR2 SVGAGI. This CDR3 is 15 amino acids long.

This rearrangement joins TRBV5-5 to TRBJ2-7, with TRBD2 matching 15 bases. J gave up 0 bases and V 4 bases, and 14 bases lay outside the gene matches. Per germline, CDR1 SGHKS and CDR2 YYEKEE (reference sequence). CDR3 length equals 20 residues. In nucleotides, the CDR3 is TGTGCCAGCAGCAAAGGTCGGACTAGCGGGGGGGCCGGTCGCTCCTACGAGCAGTACTTC. It yields the protein CASSKGRTSGGAGRSYEQYF.

The chain combines TRBV5-5 with TRBJ1-6, with TRBD1 as a possible D gene (6 bases). The V and J ends lost 8 bases and 10 bases respectively, with 13 bases between them. Germline CDR1 reads SGHKS; CDR2 reads YYEKEE (reference sequence). This CDR3 comprises 12 residues. CDR3 coding DNA: TGTGCCAGTTCCCCAGGGACATCACCCCTCCACTTT. It yields the protein CASSPGTSPLHF.

The V gene is TRBV6-1, the J gene TRBJ1-6, with a tentative D call TRBD1 (5 bases). Germline CDR1 is MNHNS and CDR2 is SASEGT. CDR3 length equals 18 residues. Trimming stripped 3 bases from V and 4 bases from J, with 19 bases between. CDR3 amino acids: CASSDYPAGDPYNSPLHF. The CDR3 coding sequence is TGTGCCAGCAGTGATTATCCGGCGGGGGACCCATATAATTCACCCCTCCACTTT.

This chain uses TRBV6-1 with TRBJ1-1; D is possibly TRBD1 (5 bases). The V end was cut by 6 bases, the J end by 0 bases, with 11 bases between. Germline CDR1 reads MNHNS; CDR2 reads SASEGT. The CDR3 runs to 14 residues. CDR3 residues: CASRRGGVNTEAFF. The CDR3 DNA sequence: TGTGCCAGCAGGCGCGGGGGGGTGAACACTGAAGCTTTCTTT.

V gene TRBV5-1 combines with J gene TRBJ1-6; a weak D match, TRBD1 (5 bases). This CDR3 comprises 16 residues. With 0 bases removed from V and 10 bases from J, the gap between germline ends came to 17 bases. CDR1 and CDR2 (germline): SGHRS, YFSETQ. The DNA for the CDR3 is TGCGCCAGCAGCTTGGGCGTAGGAGACAGTGGATCACCCCTCCACTTT. Its translation: CASSLGVGDSGSPLHF.

This clone was recorded once. The gene calls are TRBV6-5 and TRBJ2-1; possibly TRBD2 for D (5 bases). The CDR3 extends over 14 amino acids. The germline V and J ends were trimmed by 2 bases and 8 bases, with 13 bases remaining between them. Germline CDR1 reads MNHEY; CDR2 reads SVGAGI. CDR3 residues: CASSYPTRVDEQFF. Written as DNA, the CDR3 is TGTGCCAGCAGTTACCCGACGAGGGTAGATGAGCAGTTCTTC.

The chain employs TRBV6-5 and TRBJ1-2, with 7 bases lining up with TRBD1. This CDR3 spans 16 amino acids. V shed 0 bases and J 6 bases; nucleotides not matched to a gene: 10. The germline V gene encodes CDR1 MNHEY and CDR2 SVGAGI. DNA of the CDR3: TGTGCCAGCAGTTACTCCTACAGGGGCGCCAGGGATGGCTACACCTTC. This encodes CASSYSYRGARDGYTF.

The chain joins TRBV4-2 to TRBJ2-5, with 8 bases identical to TRBD1. The V gene's germline CDR1 is LGHNA and CDR2 YNFKEQ. The CDR3 has 16 residues. Germline trimming cut 1 base from V and 5 bases from J; bases unmatched to any gene: 9. The DNA of the CDR3 is TGTGCCAGCAGCCAAGGAGAGGGACAGGCCTTGGAGACCCAGTACTTC. Its protein product is CASSQGEGQALETQYF.

The rearrangement links TRBV4-3 to TRBJ1-1, with a tentative D call TRBD1 (6 bases). The CDR3 is 17 amino acids. Germline CDR1 LGHNA, CDR2 YSLEER. Deletions cut 4 bases from V and 0 bases from J, with 18 bases between. The CDR3 sequence is CASSPRQEARVNTEAFF. CDR3 sequence (DNA): TGCGCCAGCAGCCCCAGACAGGAGGCTCGCGTGAACACTGAAGCTTTCTTT.

The V and J genes are TRBV2 and TRBJ1-2, with a possible D match to TRBD1 (6 bases). Looked up from germline, CDR1 is SNHLY and CDR2 is FYNNEI. This CDR3 contains 15 residues. Trimming removed 4 bases from V and 2 bases from J, with 14 bases in between. This CDR3 is CASSGGTPRNYGYTF. The CDR3 DNA is TGTGCCAGCAGTGGGGGGACACCGAGGAACTATGGCTACACCTTC.

This clone was counted once. The chain uses TRBV6-6 and TRBJ1-2; D is uncertain. The V gene's germline CDR1 is MNHNY and CDR2 SVGAGI (reference sequence). Trimming removed 6 bases at V and 4 bases at J, with 9 bases between. The CDR3 is 12 amino acids. This chain's CDR3 is CASSGRVYGYTF. CDR3 in DNA: TGTGCCAGCAGCGGGAGGGTCTATGGCTACACCTTC.

As to this clone: At the DNA level, this CDR3 is encoded by other sequences in the same sample as well. The gene calls are TRBV9 and TRBJ1-6, with D perhaps TRBD1 (5 bases). The CDR3 is 14 residues long. V was trimmed by 3 bases and J by 7 bases, leaving 11 bases between them. CDR1 SGDLS and CDR2 YYNGEE come from the germline V gene. DNA for the CDR3: TGTGCCAGCAGCGCCCGGGGGGGGAATTCACCCCTCCACTTT. Translated, it gives CASSARGGNSPLHF.